The 27 T cell receptor beta chains below come from one sample, sequenced in a study of cytotoxic CD8 clonotypes in ibrutinib-treated CLL. TCRdb's table, derived via immunoSEQ multiplex PCR, lists solely in-frame clones and lacks some. Here the sample spans around 150,000 clones, 70% to 90% being singletons. The sample was PBMCs, taken at disease progression, from a patient treated with ibrutinib. The receptors come from a human donor with chronic lymphocytic leukemia.

V is TRBV6-1 and J is TRBJ1-5; D gene uncertain. Trimming cost V 1 base and J 1 base, with 8 bases left between them. CDR3 length: 15 amino acids. Germline V gives CDR1 MNHNS, CDR2 SASEGT. The CDR3 sequence: CASSEGHFSNQPQHF. The DNA of the CDR3 is TGTGCCAGCAGTGAAGGTCACTTCAGCAATCAGCCCCAGCATTTT.

The gene calls are TRBV6-6 and TRBJ2-7; TRBD1 matches at 7 bases. The CDR3 contains 14 residues. Germline lookup yields CDR1 MNHNY and CDR2 SVGAGI (reference sequence). J was trimmed by 6 bases and V by 3 bases; bases with no gene match: 8. CDR3 sequence: CASSYGDSRFEQYF. The CDR3 DNA sequence: TGTGCCAGCAGTTATGGGGACAGTCGATTCGAGCAGTACTTC.

The rearrangement uses TRBV5-1 and TRBJ1-5; perhaps TRBD1 as D (6 bases). The CDR3 extends over 13 amino acids. Germline values: CDR1 SGHRS, CDR2 YFSETQ. Trimming shortened V by 0 bases and J by 7 bases, and 8 bases separated the two germline ends. CDR3 in amino acids: CASSLAGVQPQHF. In DNA form, the CDR3 reads TGCGCCAGCAGCTTGGCAGGGGTACAGCCCCAGCATTTT.

The chain joins TRBV5-1 to TRBJ2-1; the D gene is possibly TRBD2 (5 bases). The CDR3 runs to 17 residues. Trimming removed 0 bases from V and 1 base from J, with 14 bases in between. From germline, CDR1 is SGHRS and CDR2 YFSETQ. CDR3 nucleotide sequence: TGCGCCAGCAGCTTGGGGCCTAGCAGTCAGTCCTACAATGAGCAGTTCTTC. Amino acid sequence: CASSLGPSSQSYNEQFF.

The chain carries TRBV5-1 and TRBJ2-1, with 15 bases aligning to TRBD2. The CDR3 contains 17 residues. Trimming cost V 4 bases and J 6 bases; bases outside gene matches: 8. Germline V lookup: CDR1 SGHRS, CDR2 YFSETQ. CDR3 amino acids: CASSEGLAGGLTNEQFF. CDR3 DNA: TGCGCCAGCAGCGAGGGACTAGCGGGAGGACTAACCAATGAGCAGTTCTTC. The complete variable domain, with remaining parts taken from reference TRBV5-1 and TRBJ2-1, reads KAGVTQTPRYLIKTRGQQVTLSCSPISGHRSVSWYQQTPGQGLQFLFEYFSETQRNKGNFPGRFSGRQFSNSRSEMNVSTLELGDSALYLCASSEGLAGGLTNEQFFGPGTRLTVL.

Points on this clone: The junction does not match germline at one end; this may be a read error. This sequence joins TRBV7-7 and TRBJ2-2; 8 bases align to TRBD1. CDR3 length: 15 residues. Germline V gives CDR1 SSHAT, CDR2 FNYEAQ (reference sequence). The CDR3 bases are TGTGCTAGCAGCTCGTCGACAGGGGCGGGCGGGGAGCTGTTTTTT. This sequence encodes CASSSSTGAGGELFF.

This clone was seen a handful of times. This sequence joins TRBV2 and TRBJ1-1; D is undetermined. Trimming cost V 5 bases and J 8 bases, with 9 bases left between them. Germline loops: CDR1 SNHLY, CDR2 FYNNEI. The CDR3 has 11 residues. CDR3: CASSLQVEAFF. The CDR3 region has the DNA TGTGCCAGCAGTCTACAAGTCGAAGCTTTCTTT. Combining the CDR3 with reference TRBV2 and TRBJ1-1 gives the whole variable domain EPEVTQTPSHQVTQMGQEVILRCVPISNHLYFYWYRQILGQKVEFLVSFYNNEISEKSEIFDDQFSVERPDGSNFTLKIRSTKLEDSAMYFCASSLQVEAFFGQGTRLTVV.

CDR3 amino acids: CASSPALATNEKLFF. The CDR3 nucleotides read TGTGCCAGCTCACCAGCCCTCGCGACTAATGAAAAACTGTTTTTT. The chain joins TRBV18 to TRBJ1-4; D remains ambiguous. Germline lookup yields CDR1 KGHSH and CDR2 LQKENI. V was pared by 2 bases and J by 2 bases, with 9 bases between. The CDR3 has 15 residues.

J is TRBJ1-4 and V is TRBV19, with D uncertain. Germline V gene lookup returns CDR1 LNHDA and CDR2 SQIVND (reference sequence). This CDR3 has 16 amino acids. V shed 4 bases and J shed 7 bases, with 19 bases lying between them. In nucleotides, the CDR3 is TGTGCCAGTAGTAGTCCGTCAAGACACTATGTTGAAAAACTGTTTTTT. Translated, it gives CASSSPSRHYVEKLFF.

The CDR3 DNA is TGCGCCAGCAGCCGAGAGGTGACAGGGGTAAGCTCTGGAAACACCATATATTTT. Its translation: CASSREVTGVSSGNTIYF. The chain recombines TRBV5-1 with TRBJ1-3; 8 bases align to TRBD1. Trimming cost V 4 bases and J 0 bases; bases outside gene matches: 12. The CDR3 sequence is 18 residues long. Looked up from germline, CDR1 is SGHRS and CDR2 is YFSETQ.

The rearrangement links TRBV9 to TRBJ1-4, with D maybe TRBD1 (5 bases). Trimming stripped 5 bases from V and 8 bases from J, with 16 bases between. This CDR3 is 14 amino acids long. Germline CDR1 SGDLS, CDR2 YYNGEE. As DNA, the CDR3 is TGTGCCAGCAGTGCCGTGGGGGGGAGCGAAAAACTGTTTTTT. It yields the protein CASSAVGGSEKLFF.

This rearrangement joins TRBV7-6 to TRBJ2-2, with TRBD2 identical over 11 bases. Per the germline V gene, CDR1 is SGHVS and CDR2 is FNYEAQ. J gave up 4 bases and V 4 bases, and 11 bases lay outside the gene matches. The CDR3 length is 18 residues. Here the CDR3 DNA reads TGTGCCAGCAGCTCCCGCTCGACTAGCGGGAAACTCACCGGGGAGCTGTTTTTT. The encoded protein is CASSSRSTSGKLTGELFF.

This clone showed up just a few times. V is TRBV30 and J is TRBJ1-1; D remains ambiguous. This CDR3 region has 13 residues. Germline lookup yields CDR1 GTSNPN and CDR2 SVGIG (reference sequence). V was trimmed by 2 bases and J by 0 bases, leaving 7 bases between them. CDR3 nucleotides: TGTGCCTGGAGTCCGAGAATGAACACTGAAGCTTTCTTT. It encodes CAWSPRMNTEAFF.

The CDR3 bases are TGTGCCAGCAGCATAGACGGAATGAACACTGAAGCTTTCTTT. It translates to CASSIDGMNTEAFF. The V gene is TRBV7-9, the J gene TRBJ1-1; D not certain. This CDR3 is 14 amino acids long. Deletions cut 5 bases from V and 0 bases from J, with 10 bases between. Germline CDR1 SEHNR, CDR2 FQNEAQ (reference sequence).

This clone was seen a few times. The rearrangement joins TRBV11-1 to TRBJ1-5, with no clear D. The germline V gene has CDR1 SGHAT and CDR2 FQDESV (reference sequence). V was cut by 8 bases and J by 2 bases, with 7 bases left in between. The CDR3 runs to 12 residues. Here the CDR3 reads CASQEGNQPQHF. The CDR3 DNA sequence: TGTGCCAGCCAGGAGGGCAATCAGCCCCAGCATTTT.

This chain links TRBV7-2 with TRBJ2-3; the D is unclear. Trimming cost V 0 bases and J 2 bases, with 6 bases left between them. The germline CDR1 and CDR2 sequences are SGHTA and FQGNSA. The CDR3 loop spans 14 amino acids. The CDR3 nucleotides are TGTGCCAGCAGCTTAGCCAGATTCACAGATACGCAGTATTTT. Amino acids: CASSLARFTDTQYF.

This clone has just one count. V is TRBV29-1 and J is TRBJ2-5; TRBD1 agrees at 11 bases. Germline lookup yields CDR1 SQVTM and CDR2 ANQGSEA. The CDR3 sequence is 15 residues long. V dropped 8 bases and J dropped 1; count of bases not matched to a gene: 9. The CDR3 DNA is TGCAGCTCCGGGGACAGGGGGATCCCCCAAGAGACCCAGTACTTC. It is translated as CSSGDRGIPQETQYF.

This sequence joins TRBV7-9 and TRBJ1-2, with a possible D match to TRBD1 (5 bases). The V end was cut by 1 base, the J end by 8 bases, with 14 bases between. Germline CDR1 is SEHNR and CDR2 is FQNEAQ (reference sequence). CDR3 length equals 14 residues. In nucleotides, the CDR3 is TGTGCCAGCAGCTTAGTCAGGGCAATAGGAGGCTACACCTTC. Residues: CASSLVRAIGGYTF.

The genes are TRBV6-6 and TRBJ1-2; the D is unclear. The ends were cut back, 2 bases at V and 4 bases at J, with 14 bases in the middle. Germline V gene data show CDR1 as MNHNY and CDR2 as SVGAGI (reference sequence). CDR3 length: 15 amino acids. The CDR3 reads CASSYTDRPIYGYTF. CDR3 nucleotides: TGTGCCAGCAGTTACACCGATAGGCCGATCTATGGCTACACCTTC.

This CDR3 is CASSRLAGVETQYF. Here the CDR3 DNA reads TGTGCCAGCAGCCGACTAGCGGGAGTGGAGACCCAGTACTTC. The V gene is TRBV5-4, the J gene TRBJ2-5; 12 positions match TRBD2. Trimming removed 4 bases from V and 5 bases from J; junction bases left unmatched: 3. The CDR3 loop spans 14 amino acids. Germline V gene lookup returns CDR1 SGHNT and CDR2 YYREEE (reference sequence).

V gene TRBV11-2 combines with J gene TRBJ2-3; 11 bases agree with TRBD2. Germline assignment: CDR1 SGHAT and CDR2 FQNNGV. V gave up 4 bases and J gave up 1 base; unmatched junction bases: 4. CDR3 length equals 16 residues. The CDR3 DNA reads TGTGCCAGCAGCTCCAGTAGCGGGAGGGGCACAGATACGCAGTATTTT. This codes for CASSSSSGRGTDTQYF.

The chain joins TRBV7-9 to TRBJ2-3; perhaps TRBD1 as D (6 bases). Germline assignment: CDR1 SEHNR and CDR2 FQNEAQ (reference sequence). The germline V and J ends were trimmed by 5 bases and 10 bases, with 31 bases remaining between them. This CDR3 contains 18 residues. This chain's CDR3 is CASSLRVGPTGTQRAQYF. Here the CDR3 DNA reads TGTGCCAGCAGCCTCCGGGTAGGCCCTACTGGGACACAAAGGGCGCAGTATTTT.

The rearrangement uses TRBV13 and TRBJ2-1; 9 nucleotides align to TRBD2. Germline-derived CDR1 and CDR2 are PRHDT and FYEKMQ (reference sequence). The CDR3 extends over 14 amino acids. The ends lost 4 bases at V and 8 bases at J; junction bases unmatched: 6. CDR3 protein: CASSSTRGGHEQFF. The DNA for the CDR3 is TGTGCCAGCAGCTCCACGCGGGGGGGGCATGAGCAGTTCTTC.

V and J are TRBV5-4 and TRBJ2-7, with 7 bases identical to TRBD1. This CDR3 is built from 17 residues. The germline gives CDR1 SGHNT, CDR2 YYREEE (reference sequence). V trimming: 0 bases; J trimming: 0 bases; junction bases outside the gene matches: 9. The CDR3 nucleotides read TGTGCCAGCAGCTTGGATGCAGGGGGTTCCTACTCCTACGAGCAGTACTTC. This gives the protein CASSLDAGGSYSYEQYF.

The J gene is TRBJ1-1, the V gene TRBV29-1, with D perhaps matching TRBD1 (5 bases). This CDR3 is 13 amino acids long. Per the germline V gene, CDR1 is SQVTM and CDR2 is ANQGSEA. Between the trimmed V and J ends, which lost 7 bases and 1 base, there was a span of 13 bases. Here the CDR3 reads CSGKGLRNTEAFF. The CDR3 DNA reads TGCAGCGGCAAGGGACTGAGGAACACTGAAGCTTTCTTT.

The chain is built from TRBV6-6 and TRBJ2-7; TRBD2 matches at 7 bases. Germline V gene lookup returns CDR1 MNHNY and CDR2 SVGAGI (reference sequence). Trimming cost V 6 bases and J 4 bases; bases outside gene matches: 6. This CDR3 has 13 amino acids. As DNA, the CDR3 is TGTGCCAGCAGCCTAGCCGGGGGGTACGAGCAGTACTTC. This codes for CASSLAGGYEQYF.

The chain carries TRBV7-2 and TRBJ2-7; D may be TRBD1 or TRBD2 (5 bases each). The germline V and J ends were trimmed by 1 base and 3 bases, with 13 bases remaining between them. Germline V gives CDR1 SGHTA, CDR2 FQGNSA. The CDR3 totals 15 residues. CDR3 amino acids: CASSLGGYLGYEQYF. DNA for the CDR3: TGTGCCAGCAGCTTAGGGGGGTACCTTGGCTACGAGCAGTACTTC.